These 21 T cell receptor beta chains originate from one sample sequenced in a study of response to subunit inactivated influenza vaccine. In TCRdb, the RT-PCR reads were re-called with MiXCR into one record per CDR3 protein. Found here are roughly 710,000 distinct CDR3 sequences, 14% of them singletons; the top ten hold 7.5% to 8%. The sequences come from PBMCs from blood, collected 14 to 15 days before vaccination. The receptors here all came from a middle-aged man who received an inactivated influenza vaccine.

The chain recombines TRBV9 with TRBJ2-2; D possibly uses TRBD1 or TRBD2 (6 bases each). Trimming pared 0 bases from V and 9 bases from J, leaving 21 bases between. The CDR3 sequence is 17 residues long. Germline loops: CDR1 SGDLS, CDR2 YYNGEE. CDR3 amino acids: CASSVGGGGSGGRELFF. The CDR3 nucleotides read TGTGCCAGCAGCGTAGGAGGAGGGGGTTCCGGTGGTAGGGAGCTGTTTTTT.

This sequence joins TRBV25-1 and TRBJ2-1; 8 bases are a match to TRBD2. In germline, CDR1 is MGHDK, CDR2 SYGVNS. This CDR3 has 17 residues. The V segment lost 7 bases and the J segment 1 base; nucleotides outside the gene matches: 12. CDR3 amino acids: CASIPPGGRGSYNEQFF. The CDR3 DNA is TGTGCCAGCATCCCGCCGGGGGGGCGTGGTTCCTACAATGAGCAGTTCTTC.

The chain uses TRBV28 and TRBJ2-7; D is unclear. V lost 5 bases and J 7 bases, leaving 9 bases between the germline ends. The CDR3 runs 11 residues. Germline CDR1 MDHEN, CDR2 SYDVKM. CDR3 DNA sequence: TGTGCCAGCAGTACCTCGAAGGAGCAGTACTTC. Translated: CASSTSKEQYF.

Only a few counts were recorded for this clonotype. This chain connects TRBV21-1 to TRBJ2-7; the table's D gene call, TRBD1, was not cross checked with the DNA. TRBV21-1 is classified as a pseudogene. The CDR3 runs 15 residues. The CDR3 reads CASSRNRVNVYEQYF. The CDR3 DNA reads TGTGCCAGCAGCCGAAACAGGGTAAATGTCTACGAGCAGTACTTC.

The J gene is TRBJ1-1, the V gene TRBV6-6; D is unclear. The CDR3 is made up of 13 amino acids. Germline-derived CDR1 and CDR2 are MNHNY and SVGAGI (reference sequence). The ends were cut back, 2 bases at V and 3 bases at J, with 7 bases in the middle. CDR3 loop: CASSYIHDTEAFF. For the CDR3, the DNA is TGTGCCAGCAGTTACATTCATGACACTGAAGCTTTCTTT.

This chain connects TRBV12-3 or TRBV12-4 to TRBJ2-3; the match to TRBD2 covers 14 bases. The CDR3 totals 17 residues. Trimming at V came to 5 bases and at J to 5 bases, leaving 9 bases not matched to a gene. The CDR3 DNA is TGTGCCAGCAGTCCCCCGGGACTAGCGGGAGCTGGAGATACGCAGTATTTT. Translating it yields CASSPPGLAGAGDTQYF.

The sample holds many counts of this clonotype. The rearrangement links TRBV24-1 to TRBJ2-1; the D gene is possibly TRBD2 (5 bases). The CDR3 contains 14 residues. V lost 10 bases to trimming and J lost 8 bases, with 20 bases between them. The germline V gene encodes CDR1 KGHDR and CDR2 SFDVKD. The CDR3 is CATNRGLSGDEQFF. In DNA, the CDR3 is TGTGCCACTAACCGGGGATTATCAGGAGATGAGCAGTTCTTC.

This clonotype occurred many times. This chain links TRBV12-3 or TRBV12-4 with TRBJ1-3; no firm D call. V was shortened by 0 bases and J by 4 bases, with 10 bases between the two germline ends. The CDR3 has 15 residues. The CDR3: CASSLALTEGNTIYF. CDR3 nucleotide sequence: TGTGCCAGCAGTTTAGCTTTAACGGAGGGAAACACCATATATTTT.

This clonotype has more than one count but fewer than ten. This sequence joins TRBV7-9 and TRBJ2-1; 7 bases fit TRBD2. There are 15 residues in the CDR3. CDR1 SEHNR and CDR2 FQNEAQ come from the germline V gene (reference sequence). The ends lost 2 bases at V and 7 bases at J; junction bases unmatched: 8. CDR3 DNA: TGTGCCAGCAGCTTATTGGGGCTAGCGGCAAATGAGCAGTTCTTC. Protein: CASSLLGLAANEQFF.

The gene calls are TRBV4-1 and TRBJ2-4; 11 positions agree with TRBD1. Trimming removed 3 bases from V and 7 bases from J; junction bases left unmatched: 5. Germline CDR1 reads MGHRA; CDR2 reads YSYEKL. The CDR3 covers 15 residues. The CDR3 region is CASSQDRGLRNIQYF. CDR3 sequence (DNA): TGCGCCAGCAGCCAGGACAGGGGGCTTCGGAACATTCAGTACTTC.

The chain carries TRBV19 and TRBJ1-2; D may be TRBD1 (5 bases). The CDR3 spans 14 residues. The V gene's germline CDR1 is LNHDA and CDR2 SQIVND (reference sequence). Trimming took off 5 bases at V and 8 bases at J, with 18 bases between the two ends. The DNA for the CDR3 is TGTGCCAGTAGTCCGCCGACAGCGGCATTCGGCTACACCTTC. It yields the protein CASSPPTAAFGYTF.

V is TRBV3-1 and J is TRBJ1-1; 8 nucleotides line up with TRBD1. The CDR3 is made up of 14 amino acids. Trimming cost V 5 bases and J 6 bases; bases outside gene matches: 8. Germline V lookup: CDR1 LGHDT, CDR2 YNNKEL (reference sequence). CDR3 in DNA: TGTGCCAGCAGCTCAGGACAGGGAGGGGCTGAAGCTTTCTTT. Protein sequence: CASSSGQGGAEAFF.

The chain carries TRBV11-1 and TRBJ2-7; D uncertain. CDR3 length: 14 residues. Germline V gene lookup returns CDR1 SGHAT and CDR2 FQDESV (reference sequence). V was pared by 5 bases and J by 0 bases, with 11 bases between. In DNA, the CDR3 is TGTGCCAGCAGCCCCCCTACGGCCTCCTACGAGCAGTACTTC. This encodes CASSPPTASYEQYF.

This clonotype was seen a few times. One junction end does not reproduce the germline sequence, and a read error may be involved. This chain uses TRBV3-1 with TRBJ2-1, with a possible D match to TRBD1 (6 bases). The CDR3 length is 15 residues. Germline V gene lookup returns CDR1 LGHDT and CDR2 YNNKEL (reference sequence). The CDR3 loop is CASSEEGERDNEQFF. The CDR3 DNA reads as TGTGCCAGCAGCGAAGAGGGGGAAAGGGACAATGAGCAGTTCTTC.

The rearrangement uses TRBV29-1 and TRBJ2-7; D remains ambiguous. This CDR3 region has 13 residues. Trimming removed 0 bases from V and 5 bases from J, with 11 bases in between. Per the germline V gene, CDR1 is SQVTM and CDR2 is ANQGSEA. This CDR3 is CSVEEIGPHEQYF. CDR3 nucleotide sequence: TGCAGCGTTGAAGAAATCGGACCTCACGAGCAGTACTTC.

This clonotype has more than one count but fewer than ten. The chain links TRBV7-9 to TRBJ2-7; D remains ambiguous. V lost 7 bases and J lost 1, with 11 bases in between. The V gene's germline CDR1 is SEHNR and CDR2 FQNEAQ (reference sequence). The CDR3 is 13 residues long. The CDR3 DNA reads TGTGCCAGCAACCCGTACGCATCCTACGAGCAGTACTTC. This encodes CASNPYASYEQYF.

This clonotype has a count of ten or more. This chain joins TRBV4-3 and TRBJ2-1; TRBD2 matches 14 bases. The germline CDR1 and CDR2 sequences are LGHNA and YSLEER. Losses at the gene ends were 9 bases for V and 4 bases for J; bases not matched to a gene: 8. This CDR3 is built from 16 residues. CDR3 loop: CASGGLAGEKYNEQFF. As DNA, the CDR3 is TGCGCCAGTGGGGGACTAGCGGGGGAGAAATACAATGAGCAGTTCTTC.

This clonotype has at least ten counts. The chain carries TRBV2 and TRBJ2-7, with D maybe TRBD2 (5 bases). V shed 7 bases and J shed 1 base, with 14 bases lying between them. The CDR3 has 14 residues. In germline, CDR1 is SNHLY, CDR2 FYNNEI. DNA of the CDR3: TGTGCCAGCAAGCAAGCGGTTTTGTCCTACGAGCAGTACTTC. As protein: CASKQAVLSYEQYF. The full variable domain, with the rest looked up from reference TRBV2 and TRBJ2-7, is EPEVTQTPSHQVTQMGQEVILRCVPISNHLYFYWYRQILGQKVEFLVSFYNNEISEKSEIFDDQFSVERPDGSNFTLKIRSTKLEDSAMYFCASKQAVLSYEQYFGPGTRLTVT.

About this clonotype: Germline and junction disagree at one end, which may indicate a read error. This chain connects TRBV2 to TRBJ1-5; 9 nucleotides align to TRBD1. This CDR3 is built from 15 residues. Germline lookup yields CDR1 SNHLY and CDR2 FYNNEI. The CDR3, as DNA: TGTGCCAGCAGCCTAGGGACAGGGCCCAATCAGCCCCGGCATTTT. It is translated as CASSLGTGPNQPRHF.

Details on this clonotype: Mismatch with germline at one junction end may stem from a read error. J is TRBJ1-2 and V is TRBV5-6; perhaps TRBD1 as D (5 bases). The germline V gene encodes CDR1 SGHDT and CDR2 YYEEEE. This CDR3 has 12 residues. The CDR3 region is CASSSGRIHPAF. CDR3 sequence (DNA): TGTGCCAGCAGCTCGGGACGGATCCATCCCGCCTTC.

This chain connects TRBV5-1 to TRBJ2-1; D might be TRBD2 (6 bases). V was clipped by 5 bases and J by 0 bases, with 12 bases between them. There are 15 residues in the CDR3. Germline CDR1 SGHRS, CDR2 YFSETQ. The CDR3 DNA reads TGCGCCAGCAGACCGACTAGTCCCTCCTACAATGAGCAGTTCTTC. It encodes CASRPTSPSYNEQFF.